This TCR beta chain was observed in a study of blood T cell repertoires in COVID-19. Study-wide context: COVID-19 samples from acute and convalescent phases originated in the United States, Italy and Spain. From T cells, B-cell-depleted T cells, or PBMCs came the material, which was cDNA or gDNA.

The table lists this clone with a count of one. Original data processing: Researchers report that nucleated cell counts were estimated from reference gene primer amplification. Using immunoSEQ multiplex PCR, the repertoire was profiled, and TCRdb retains in-frame clones only, with some absent. V and J calls and clone size are copied from that table; D and trimming were computed from the DNA. The table records about 50,000 clones, around 84% of them present only once. Between the trimmed V and J ends, which lost 6 bases and 8 bases, there was a span of 17 bases. Germline loops: CDR1 MNHEY, CDR2 SVGAGI. The CDR3 runs 14 residues.

The source material was peripheral blood. This clonotype was sampled from a man at least 80 years old with active COVID-19. V usage is TRBV6-5 and J usage is TRBJ1-3; D is undetermined. The CDR3 DNA reads TGTGCCAGCAGGCGACATGAACCGGAGGACACCATATATTTT. Amino acids: CASRRHEPEDTIYF.